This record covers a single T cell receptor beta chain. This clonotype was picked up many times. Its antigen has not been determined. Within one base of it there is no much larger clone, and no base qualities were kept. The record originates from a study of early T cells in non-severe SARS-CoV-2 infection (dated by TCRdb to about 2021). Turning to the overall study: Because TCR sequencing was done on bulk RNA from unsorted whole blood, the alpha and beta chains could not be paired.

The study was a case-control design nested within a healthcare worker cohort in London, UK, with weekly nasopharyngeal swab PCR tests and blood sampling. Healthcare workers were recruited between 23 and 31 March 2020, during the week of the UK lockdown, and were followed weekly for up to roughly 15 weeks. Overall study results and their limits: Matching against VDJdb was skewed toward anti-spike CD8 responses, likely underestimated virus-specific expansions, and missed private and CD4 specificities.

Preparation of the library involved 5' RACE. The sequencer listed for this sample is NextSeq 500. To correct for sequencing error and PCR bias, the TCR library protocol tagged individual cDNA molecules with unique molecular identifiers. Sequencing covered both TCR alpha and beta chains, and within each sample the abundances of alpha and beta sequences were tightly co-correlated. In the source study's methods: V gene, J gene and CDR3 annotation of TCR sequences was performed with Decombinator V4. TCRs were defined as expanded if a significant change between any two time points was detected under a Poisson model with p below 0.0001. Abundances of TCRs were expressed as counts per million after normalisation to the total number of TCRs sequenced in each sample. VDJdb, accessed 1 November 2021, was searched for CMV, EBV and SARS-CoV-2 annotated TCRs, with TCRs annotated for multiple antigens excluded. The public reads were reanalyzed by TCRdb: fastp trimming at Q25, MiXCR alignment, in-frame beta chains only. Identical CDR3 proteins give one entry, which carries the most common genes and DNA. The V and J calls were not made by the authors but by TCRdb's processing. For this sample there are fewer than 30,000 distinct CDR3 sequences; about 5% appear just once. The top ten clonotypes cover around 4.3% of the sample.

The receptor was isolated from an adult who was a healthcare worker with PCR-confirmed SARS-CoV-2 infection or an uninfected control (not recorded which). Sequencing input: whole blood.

The CDR3 region reads CASSESHRVGQPQHF. The DNA sequence is TGTGCCAGTAGCGAGTCTCACAGGGTTGGGCAGCCCCAGCATTTT. The chain is made from TRBV19 and TRBJ1-5, with TRBD1 perhaps the D gene, on 6 matching bases. V is cut by 6 bases and J by 7 bases, and the space between the germline ends is 19 bases. The CDR3 contains 15 residues, cysteine and phenylalanine counted. Kept here is only the CDR3 DNA, which spans 45 bases and is read in frame from base 1. The germline V gene (reference sequence) gives CDR1 as LNHDA and CDR2 as SQIVND.